This passage covers 23 T cell receptor beta chains from one sample sequenced in a study of T cell responses to AZD1222 COVID-19 vaccine. Data came from immunoSEQ multiplex PCR; TCRdb stores just in-frame clones and leaves some out. The sample contains about 200,000 clones, around 93% of which appear only once. Sequences were derived from peripheral blood, sampled 28 days after the second AZD1222 dose. The receptors derive from an adult who received the AZD1222 COVID-19 vaccine.

The gene calls are TRBV3-1 (or the pseudogene TRBV3-2) and TRBJ1-2, with D maybe TRBD1 (6 bases). V lost 4 bases and J lost 0, with 15 bases in between. This CDR3 contains 16 residues. Germline CDR1 and CDR2: LGHDT and YNNKEL (reference sequence). CDR3 loop: CASSRRTAPTNYGYTF. CDR3 sequence (DNA): TGTGCCAGCAGCCGCAGGACAGCTCCAACTAACTATGGCTACACCTTC.

The chain employs TRBV4-1 and TRBJ1-2; tentative D call: TRBD1 (5 bases). In germline, CDR1 is MGHRA, CDR2 YSYEKL. Trimming took 2 bases from V and 4 from J, leaving 14 bases between them. CDR3 size: 15 residues. The CDR3 DNA reads as TGCGCCAGCAGCCAACCCGCAGGGCTGCCCTATGGCTACACCTTC. Protein: CASSQPAGLPYGYTF.

The V gene is TRBV27, the J gene TRBJ1-2; 7 positions match TRBD1. Germline V CDR1 and CDR2: MNHEY, SMNVEV (reference sequence). Trimming removed 3 bases from V and 6 bases from J; junction bases left unmatched: 4. This CDR3 has 13 amino acids. The CDR3 region is CASSLGQYHGYTF. Written as DNA, the CDR3 is TGTGCCAGCAGTTTGGGACAGTACCATGGCTACACCTTC.

The rearrangement uses TRBV2 and TRBJ1-1; D uncertain. The CDR3 covers 11 residues. With 6 bases removed from V and 0 bases from J, the gap between germline ends came to 2 bases. Germline values: CDR1 SNHLY, CDR2 FYNNEI. CDR3 loop: CASRLNTEAFF. CDR3 nucleotide sequence: TGTGCCAGCAGATTGAACACTGAAGCTTTCTTT. The variable domain in full, with the rest retrieved from reference TRBV2 and TRBJ1-1, is EPEVTQTPSHQVTQMGQEVILRCVPISNHLYFYWYRQILGQKVEFLVSFYNNEISEKSEIFDDQFSVERPDGSNFTLKIRSTKLEDSAMYFCASRLNTEAFFGQGTRLTVV.

The CDR3 protein is CASSLGTDGGYTF. CDR3 bases: TGTGCCAGCAGCTTGGGGACGGATGGAGGCTACACCTTC. The J gene is TRBJ1-2, the V gene TRBV7-8, with D perhaps TRBD1 (5 bases). This CDR3 contains 13 residues. V lost 3 bases and J lost 8, with 13 bases in between. Germline V lookup: CDR1 SGHVS, CDR2 FQNEAQ.

The rearrangement links TRBV7-9 to TRBJ1-5, with 11 nucleotides matching TRBD1. With 4 bases clipped from V and 4 bases from J, the junction kept 6 bases outside the gene matches. Germline values: CDR1 SEHNR, CDR2 FQNEAQ (reference sequence). This CDR3 has 16 residues. CDR3 amino acids: CASSCGQGARNQPQHF. DNA for the CDR3: TGTGCCAGCAGCTGCGGACAGGGGGCGCGGAATCAGCCCCAGCATTTT.

The chain uses TRBV5-1 and TRBJ1-1; no clear D. V was pared by 4 bases and J by 3 bases, with 22 bases between. Germline CDR1 and CDR2: SGHRS and YFSETQ. CDR3 size: 17 residues. The CDR3 region is CASSPQPGGPRDTEAFF. In DNA form, the CDR3 reads TGCGCCAGCAGCCCCCAGCCGGGAGGGCCGAGGGACACTGAAGCTTTCTTT. Filled out from reference TRBV5-1 and TRBJ1-1, the complete variable domain reads KAGVTQTPRYLIKTRGQQVTLSCSPISGHRSVSWYQQTPGQGLQFLFEYFSETQRNKGNFPGRFSGRQFSNSRSEMNVSTLELGDSALYLCASSPQPGGPRDTEAFFGQGTRLTVV.

The rearrangement links TRBV5-1 to TRBJ1-3; D unclear. Germline V CDR1 and CDR2: SGHRS, YFSETQ. This CDR3 comprises 15 residues. V lost 3 bases and J lost 0, with 10 bases in between. CDR3 loop: CASSSASGSGNTIYF. The CDR3 DNA follows: TGCGCCAGCAGCTCCGCGAGTGGCTCTGGAAACACCATATATTTT.

The sample holds one count of this clone. This chain joins TRBV7-9 and TRBJ1-1; maybe TRBD1 (5 bases). The CDR3 spans 16 residues. The germline CDR1 and CDR2 sequences are SEHNR and FQNEAQ (reference sequence). Deletions cut 5 bases from V and 1 base from J, with 17 bases between. The CDR3 DNA reads TGTGCCAGCAGCGGACACCGGTCGGTCCCGAACACTGAAGCTTTCTTT. Translation gives CASSGHRSVPNTEAFF.

This clone was recorded once. This chain joins TRBV19 and TRBJ2-2, with TRBD2 as a possible D gene (5 bases). From germline, CDR1 is LNHDA and CDR2 SQIVND (reference sequence). The CDR3 is 15 amino acids. Trimming removed 5 bases at V and 2 bases at J, with 12 bases between. The CDR3 nucleotides are TGTGCCAGTAGTCCTCGAGGAGGCAACACCGGGGAGCTGTTTTTT. This sequence encodes CASSPRGGNTGELFF.

This chain links TRBV28 with TRBJ1-6; D remains ambiguous. This CDR3 is built from 19 residues. CDR1 and CDR2 (germline): MDHEN, SYDVKM. Trimming stripped 6 bases from V and 2 bases from J, with 23 bases between. As DNA, the CDR3 is TGTGCCAGCAGGGGCGGGCCTGGGGATACCTCTACCTATAATTCACCCCTCCACTTT. This encodes CASRGGPGDTSTYNSPLHF.

This clone appeared a single time. The chain has TRBV7-2 and TRBJ2-7, with D perhaps given as TRBD1 or TRBD2 (5 bases each). There are 12 residues in the CDR3. Germline V gene sequence: CDR1 SGHTA, CDR2 FQGNSA. V lost 5 bases and J 7 bases, leaving 12 bases between the germline ends. CDR3 amino acids: CASSGTGWEQYF. The CDR3 DNA reads as TGTGCCAGCAGCGGGACGGGGTGGGAGCAGTACTTC.

The J gene is TRBJ2-1, the V gene TRBV18, with D perhaps matching TRBD2 (6 bases). Germline CDR1 is KGHSH and CDR2 is LQKENI. Trimming took off 0 bases at V and 2 bases at J, with 8 bases between the two ends. The CDR3 loop spans 15 amino acids. CDR3 coding DNA: TGTGCCAGCTCACCACCCCCGGGGGCCTACAATGAGCAGTTCTTC. It specifies CASSPPPGAYNEQFF.

The chain joins TRBV4-2 to TRBJ1-1, with D possibly TRBD1 on 6 matching bases. CDR3 length: 14 residues. V was trimmed by 0 bases and J by 6 bases, leaving 11 bases between them. Per germline, CDR1 LGHNA and CDR2 YNFKEQ. CDR3 loop: CASSQERGIAEAFF. DNA of the CDR3: TGTGCCAGCAGCCAAGAGAGGGGGATCGCTGAAGCTTTCTTT.

Only one count was recorded for this clone. The chain joins TRBV9 to TRBJ2-1, with TRBD2 identical over 7 bases. J lost 4 bases, V lost 3 bases, and 4 bases had no gene match. In germline, CDR1 is SGDLS, CDR2 YYNGEE. The CDR3 runs 14 residues. The CDR3 sequence: CASSASGGYNEQFF. CDR3 bases: TGTGCCAGCAGCGCTAGCGGAGGTTACAATGAGCAGTTCTTC.

The chain links TRBV20-1 to TRBJ2-1, with D uncertain. V lost 5 bases and J lost 7, with 6 bases in between. There are 10 residues in the CDR3. CDR1 and CDR2 from the germline V gene are DFQATT and SNEGSKA (reference sequence). The CDR3: CSAHGNEQFF. DNA of the CDR3: TGCAGTGCTCACGGTAATGAGCAGTTCTTC.

V gene TRBV5-1 combines with J gene TRBJ1-1; 7 bases fit TRBD1. J gave up 4 bases and V 0 bases, and 9 bases lay outside the gene matches. The CDR3 sequence is 16 residues long. The germline V gene encodes CDR1 SGHRS and CDR2 YFSETQ. The CDR3 is CASSLEEGGLGTEAFF. The CDR3 nucleotides read TGCGCCAGCAGCTTGGAAGAAGGGGGCCTCGGCACTGAAGCTTTCTTT.

CDR3 loop: CATSRDPTNSGNTIYF. The DNA of the CDR3 is TGTGCCACCAGCAGAGATCCGACCAACTCTGGAAACACCATATATTTT. This chain links TRBV15 with TRBJ1-3; D remains unclear. Trimming stripped 0 bases from V and 0 bases from J, with 9 bases between. Germline CDR1 LNHNV, CDR2 YYDKDF (reference sequence). The length of the CDR3 is 16 residues.

J is TRBJ1-2 and V is TRBV11-2; 9 nucleotides agree with TRBD1. The germline V gene has CDR1 SGHAT and CDR2 FQNNGV. The CDR3 is made up of 15 amino acids. After removal of 5 bases from V and 4 bases from J, the junction contained 8 bases not matched to a gene. The CDR3 reads CASSRTGANLYGYTF. DNA for the CDR3: TGTGCCAGCAGCCGGACAGGGGCAAATCTCTATGGCTACACCTTC.

This clone was seen just once. The V and J genes are TRBV14 and TRBJ1-3, with D unresolved. The CDR3 is made up of 14 amino acids. The V and J ends lost 3 bases and 1 base respectively, with 7 bases between them. The germline V gene has CDR1 SGHDN and CDR2 FVKESK. The CDR3 DNA reads TGTGCCAGCAGCCATCTGGGGTCTGGAAACACCATATATTTT. This encodes CASSHLGSGNTIYF.

The chain employs TRBV5-1 and TRBJ1-6; 8 bases are shared with TRBD1. V shed 2 bases and J 9 bases; nucleotides not matched to a gene: 10. Germline loops: CDR1 SGHRS, CDR2 YFSETQ. This CDR3 has 16 amino acids. The CDR3 spells CASSLSGGAGISPLHF. As DNA, the CDR3 is TGCGCCAGCAGCTTATCAGGGGGCGCAGGGATTTCACCCCTCCACTTT. The whole variable domain, filled in from reference TRBV5-1 and TRBJ1-6, reads KAGVTQTPRYLIKTRGQQVTLSCSPISGHRSVSWYQQTPGQGLQFLFEYFSETQRNKGNFPGRFSGRQFSNSRSEMNVSTLELGDSALYLCASSLSGGAGISPLHFGNGTRLTVT.

The rearrangement joins TRBV4-2 to TRBJ2-1; 12 bases fit TRBD2. This CDR3 contains 18 residues. Trimming at V came to 3 bases and at J to 0 bases, leaving 6 bases not matched to a gene. Germline CDR1 LGHNA, CDR2 YNFKEQ. The CDR3 DNA is TGTGCCAGCAGCCATCGGACTAGCGGGGTCCTCTCCTACAATGAGCAGTTCTTC. Translated, it gives CASSHRTSGVLSYNEQFF.

The chain recombines TRBV5-5 with TRBJ2-2; D remains unclear. V lost 0 bases to trimming and J lost 3 bases, with 6 bases between them. Germline CDR1 and CDR2: SGHKS and YYEKEE (reference sequence). The CDR3 has 14 residues. The CDR3 protein is CASSLVAYTGELFF. As DNA, the CDR3 is TGTGCCAGCAGCTTGGTTGCTTACACCGGGGAGCTGTTTTTT.